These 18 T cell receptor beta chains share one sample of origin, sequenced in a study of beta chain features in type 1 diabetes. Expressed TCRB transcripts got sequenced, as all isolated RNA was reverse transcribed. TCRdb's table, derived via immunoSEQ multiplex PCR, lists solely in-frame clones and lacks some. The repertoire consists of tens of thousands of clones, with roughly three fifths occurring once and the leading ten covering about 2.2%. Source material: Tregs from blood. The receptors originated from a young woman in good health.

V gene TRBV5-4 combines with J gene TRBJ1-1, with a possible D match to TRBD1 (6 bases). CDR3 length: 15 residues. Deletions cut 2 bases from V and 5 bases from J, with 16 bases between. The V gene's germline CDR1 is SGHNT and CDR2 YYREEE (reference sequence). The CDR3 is CASSFGTRSRTEAFF. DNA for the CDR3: TGTGCCAGCAGCTTTGGGACAAGGAGTAGGACTGAAGCTTTCTTT.

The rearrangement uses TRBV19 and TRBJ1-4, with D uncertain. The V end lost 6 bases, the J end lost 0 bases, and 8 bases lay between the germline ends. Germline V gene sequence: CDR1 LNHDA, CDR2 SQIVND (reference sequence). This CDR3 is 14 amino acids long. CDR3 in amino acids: CASSVGTTNEKLFF. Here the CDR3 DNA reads TGTGCCAGTAGCGTCGGGACAACTAATGAAAAACTGTTTTTT. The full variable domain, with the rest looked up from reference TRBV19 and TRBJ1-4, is DGGITQSPKYLFRKEGQNVTLSCEQNLNHDAMYWYRQDPGQGLRLIYYSQIVNDFQKGDIAEGYSVSREKKESFPLTVTSAQKNPTAFYLCASSVGTTNEKLFFGSGTQLSVL.

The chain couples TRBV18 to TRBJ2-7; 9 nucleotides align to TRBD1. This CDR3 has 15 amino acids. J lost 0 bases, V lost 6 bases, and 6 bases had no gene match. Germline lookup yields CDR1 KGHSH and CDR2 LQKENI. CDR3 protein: CASSRQGVGSYEQYF. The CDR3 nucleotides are TGTGCCAGCTCGAGACAGGGGGTGGGCTCCTACGAGCAGTACTTC.

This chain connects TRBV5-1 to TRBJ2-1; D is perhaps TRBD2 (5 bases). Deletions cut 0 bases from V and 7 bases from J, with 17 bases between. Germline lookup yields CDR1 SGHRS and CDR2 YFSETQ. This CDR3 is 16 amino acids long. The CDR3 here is CASSLARTASVNEQFF. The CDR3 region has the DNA TGCGCCAGCAGCTTGGCCAGGACTGCCTCTGTGAATGAGCAGTTCTTC.

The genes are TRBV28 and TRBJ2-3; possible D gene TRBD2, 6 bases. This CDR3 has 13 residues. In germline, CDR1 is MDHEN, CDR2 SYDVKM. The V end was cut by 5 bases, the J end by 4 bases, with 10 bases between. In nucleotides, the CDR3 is TGTGCCAGCAGTACCTTAGCGGCAGATACGCAGTATTTT. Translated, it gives CASSTLAADTQYF.

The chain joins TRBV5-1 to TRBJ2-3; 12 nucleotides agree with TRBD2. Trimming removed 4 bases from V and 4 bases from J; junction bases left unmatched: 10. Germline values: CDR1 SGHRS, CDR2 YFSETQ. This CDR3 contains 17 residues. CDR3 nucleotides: TGCGCCAGCAGCCTCCAGACTAGCGGGAGTTACGCAGATACGCAGTATTTT. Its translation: CASSLQTSGSYADTQYF. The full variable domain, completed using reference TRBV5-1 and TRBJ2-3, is KAGVTQTPRYLIKTRGQQVTLSCSPISGHRSVSWYQQTPGQGLQFLFEYFSETQRNKGNFPGRFSGRQFSNSRSEMNVSTLELGDSALYLCASSLQTSGSYADTQYFGPGTRLTVL.

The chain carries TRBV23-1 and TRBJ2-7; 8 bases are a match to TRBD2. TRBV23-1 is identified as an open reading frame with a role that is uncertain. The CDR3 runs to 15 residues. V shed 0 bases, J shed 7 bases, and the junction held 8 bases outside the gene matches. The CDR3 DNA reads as TGCGCCAGCAGTCAATCACGGGAGGGGGTCTGGGAGCAGTACTTC. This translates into CASSQSREGVWEQYF.

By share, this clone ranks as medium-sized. The CDR3 nucleotides are TGTGCCAGCACCCCTCAACGGCAAGAGACCCAGTACTTC. Translation: CASTPQRQETQYF. The chain joins TRBV11-2 to TRBJ2-5; D gene unclear. The germline gives CDR1 SGHAT, CDR2 FQNNGV. The V and J ends lost 7 bases and 2 bases respectively, with 11 bases between them. The CDR3 sequence is 13 residues long.

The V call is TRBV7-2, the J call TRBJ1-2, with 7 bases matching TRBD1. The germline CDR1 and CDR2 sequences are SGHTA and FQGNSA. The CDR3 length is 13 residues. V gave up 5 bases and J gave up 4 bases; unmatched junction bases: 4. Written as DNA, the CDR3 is TGTGCCAGCAGCCAGGGACAGTCCTATGGCTACACCTTC. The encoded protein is CASSQGQSYGYTF.

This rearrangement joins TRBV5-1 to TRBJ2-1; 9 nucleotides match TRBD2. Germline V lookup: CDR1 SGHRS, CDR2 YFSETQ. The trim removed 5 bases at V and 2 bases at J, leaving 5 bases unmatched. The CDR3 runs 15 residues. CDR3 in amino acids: CASRFSGSPYNEQFF. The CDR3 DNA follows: TGCGCCAGCAGGTTTAGCGGGAGTCCCTACAATGAGCAGTTCTTC.

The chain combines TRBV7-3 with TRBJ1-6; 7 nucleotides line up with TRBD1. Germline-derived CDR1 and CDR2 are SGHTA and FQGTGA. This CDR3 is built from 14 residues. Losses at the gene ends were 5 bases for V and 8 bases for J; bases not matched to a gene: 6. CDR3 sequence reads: CASSMTGWDSPLHF. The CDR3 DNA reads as TGTGCCAGCAGCATGACAGGGTGGGATTCACCCCTCCACTTT. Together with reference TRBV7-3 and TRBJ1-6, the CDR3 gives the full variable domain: GAGVSQTPSNKVTEKGKYVELRCDPISGHTALYWYRQSLGQGPEFLIYFQGTGAADDSGLPNDRFFAVRPEGSVSTLKIQRTERGDSAVYLCASSMTGWDSPLHFGNGTRLTVT.

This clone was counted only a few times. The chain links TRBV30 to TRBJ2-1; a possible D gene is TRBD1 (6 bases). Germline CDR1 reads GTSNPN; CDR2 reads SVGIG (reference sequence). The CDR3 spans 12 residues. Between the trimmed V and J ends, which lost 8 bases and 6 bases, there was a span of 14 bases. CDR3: CAGQDRSNEQFF. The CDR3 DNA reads TGTGCCGGTCAGGACAGAAGCAATGAGCAGTTCTTC.

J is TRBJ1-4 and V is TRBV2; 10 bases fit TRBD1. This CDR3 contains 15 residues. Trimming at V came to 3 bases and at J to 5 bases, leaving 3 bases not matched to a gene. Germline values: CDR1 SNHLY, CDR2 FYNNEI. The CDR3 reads CASSEPGQGNEKLFF. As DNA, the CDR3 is TGTGCCAGCAGTGAGCCGGGACAGGGGAATGAAAAACTGTTTTTT.

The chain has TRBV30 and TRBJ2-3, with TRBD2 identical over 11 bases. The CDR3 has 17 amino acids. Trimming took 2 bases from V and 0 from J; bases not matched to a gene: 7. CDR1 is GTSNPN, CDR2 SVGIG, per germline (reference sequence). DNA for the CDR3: TGTGCCTGGAGTCTAGCGGGGGGACAATCAAGCACAGATACGCAGTATTTT. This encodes CAWSLAGGQSSTDTQYF.

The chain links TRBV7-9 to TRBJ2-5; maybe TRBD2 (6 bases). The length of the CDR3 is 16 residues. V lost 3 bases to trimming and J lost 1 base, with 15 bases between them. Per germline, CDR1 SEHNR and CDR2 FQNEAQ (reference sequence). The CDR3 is CASSFRGGLFQETQYF. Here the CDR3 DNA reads TGTGCCAGCAGCTTTCGTGGGGGACTTTTCCAAGAGACCCAGTACTTC. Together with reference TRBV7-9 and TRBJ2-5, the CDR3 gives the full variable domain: DTGVSQNPRHKITKRGQNVTFRCDPISEHNRLYWYRQTLGQGPEFLTYFQNEAQLEKSRLLSDRFSAERPKGSFSTLEIQRTEQGDSAMYLCASSFRGGLFQETQYFGPGTRLLVL.

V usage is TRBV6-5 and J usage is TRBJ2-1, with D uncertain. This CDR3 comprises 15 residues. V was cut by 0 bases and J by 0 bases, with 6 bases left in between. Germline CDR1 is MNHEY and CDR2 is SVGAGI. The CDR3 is CASSYSPSSYNEQFF. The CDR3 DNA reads TGTGCCAGCAGTTACTCACCGAGCTCCTACAATGAGCAGTTCTTC.

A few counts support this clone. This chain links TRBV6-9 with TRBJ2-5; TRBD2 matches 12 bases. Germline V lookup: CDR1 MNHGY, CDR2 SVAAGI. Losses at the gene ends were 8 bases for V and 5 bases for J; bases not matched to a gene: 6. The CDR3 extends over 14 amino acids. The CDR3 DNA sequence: TGTGCCAGCGGCCGACTAGCGGGAGAGGAGACCCAGTACTTC. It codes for CASGRLAGEETQYF.

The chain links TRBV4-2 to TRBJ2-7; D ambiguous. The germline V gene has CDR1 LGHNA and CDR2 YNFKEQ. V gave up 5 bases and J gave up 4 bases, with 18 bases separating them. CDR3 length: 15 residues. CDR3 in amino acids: CASSDTSDTGYEQYF. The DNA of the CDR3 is TGTGCCAGCAGCGATACCTCTGACACCGGATACGAGCAGTACTTC.